This T cell receptor (beta chain) comes out of a study of human T cells and chemical hapten exposure. Study context: From small differences in pooled library volume came most of the variation in per-sample TCR yields.

Whole-study results and caveats: DPC sensitization did not alter TCRs above 1 in 1000 frequency. Large CDR3 similarity clusters arose significantly more often from expanded TCRs than from controls.

This clonotype was recorded a few times. Its antigen is not known. The study used a library that attached unique molecular identifiers to individual cDNA molecules. TCRdb re-derived calls from the RACE reads in MiXCR, one entry per CDR3 protein. The sample includes under 90,000 distinct CDR3 sequences, nearly 10% of them seen just once. Time point meaning: pre-sensitization, week 0. As to treatment: therapeutic diphenylcyclopropenone sensitization with weekly scalp DPC. This receptor was obtained from a woman between 35 and 50 years old with alopecia areata. Some clones in this sample may be carry-over from other donors' samples. This specimen consisted of whole blood, obtained in connection with sensitization to the hapten diphenylcyclopropenone (DPC).

The chain's CDR3 is CASSERDPAGEQFF. CDR3 nucleotide sequence: TGTGCCAGCAGCGAGAGGGACCCTGCGGGTGAGCAGTTCTTC. V and J are TRBV9 and TRBJ2-1, with D possibly being TRBD1 or TRBD2 (5 bases each). The V and J ends lost 3 bases and 9 bases respectively, with 16 bases between them. CDR1 SGDLS and CDR2 YYNGEE come from the germline V gene. CDR3 length: 14 residues.